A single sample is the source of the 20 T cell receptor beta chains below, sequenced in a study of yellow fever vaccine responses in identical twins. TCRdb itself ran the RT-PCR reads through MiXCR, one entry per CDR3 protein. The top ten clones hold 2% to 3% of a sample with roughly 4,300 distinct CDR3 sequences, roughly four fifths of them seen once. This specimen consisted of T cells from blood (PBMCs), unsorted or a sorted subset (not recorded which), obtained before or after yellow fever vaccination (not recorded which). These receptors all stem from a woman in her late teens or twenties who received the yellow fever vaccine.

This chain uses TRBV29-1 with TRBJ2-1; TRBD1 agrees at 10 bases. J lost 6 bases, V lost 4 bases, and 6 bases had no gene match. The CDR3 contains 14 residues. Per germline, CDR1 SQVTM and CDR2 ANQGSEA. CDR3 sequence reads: CSVVGTGALNEQFF. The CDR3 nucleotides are TGCAGCGTTGTTGGGACAGGGGCCCTCAATGAGCAGTTCTTC.

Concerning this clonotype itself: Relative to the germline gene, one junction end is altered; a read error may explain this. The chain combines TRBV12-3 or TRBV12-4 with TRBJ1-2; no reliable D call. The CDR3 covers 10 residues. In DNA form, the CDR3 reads TGTGCCAGCAGTTTGTCCGTTGTTAACTTC. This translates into CASSLSVVNF.

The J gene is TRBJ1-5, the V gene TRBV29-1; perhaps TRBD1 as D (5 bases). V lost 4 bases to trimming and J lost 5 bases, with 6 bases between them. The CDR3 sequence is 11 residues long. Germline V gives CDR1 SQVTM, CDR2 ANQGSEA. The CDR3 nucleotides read TGCAGCGTTGGGGGGGATCAGCCCCAGCATTTT. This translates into CSVGGDQPQHF.

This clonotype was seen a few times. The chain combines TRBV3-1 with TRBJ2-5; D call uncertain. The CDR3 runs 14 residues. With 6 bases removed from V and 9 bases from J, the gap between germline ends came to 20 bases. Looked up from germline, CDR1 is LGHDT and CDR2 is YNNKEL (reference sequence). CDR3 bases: TGTGCCAGCAGACGCGACGGATTGCCTGCGGCCCAGTACTTC. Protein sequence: CASRRDGLPAAQYF.

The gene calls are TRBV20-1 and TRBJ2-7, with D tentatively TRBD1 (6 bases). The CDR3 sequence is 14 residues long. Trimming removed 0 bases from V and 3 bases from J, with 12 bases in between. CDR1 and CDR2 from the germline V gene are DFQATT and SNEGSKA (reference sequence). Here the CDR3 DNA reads TGCAGTGCTAGAGATCGGGCAGGGGTCTACGAGCAGTACTTC. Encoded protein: CSARDRAGVYEQYF.

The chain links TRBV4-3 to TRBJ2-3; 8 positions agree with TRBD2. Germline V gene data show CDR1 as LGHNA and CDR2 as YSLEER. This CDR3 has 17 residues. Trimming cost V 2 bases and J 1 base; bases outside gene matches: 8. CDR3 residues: CASSQWESGGGTDTQYF. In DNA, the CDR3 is TGCGCCAGCAGCCAATGGGAGTCGGGGGGGGGCACAGATACGCAGTATTTT.

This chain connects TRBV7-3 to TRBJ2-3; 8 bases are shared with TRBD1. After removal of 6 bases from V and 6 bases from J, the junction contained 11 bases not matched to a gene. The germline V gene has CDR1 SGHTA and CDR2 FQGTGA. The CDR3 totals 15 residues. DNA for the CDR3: TGTGCCAGCAGTCCCGGGACAGGAGTATCTGATACGCAGTATTTT. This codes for CASSPGTGVSDTQYF.

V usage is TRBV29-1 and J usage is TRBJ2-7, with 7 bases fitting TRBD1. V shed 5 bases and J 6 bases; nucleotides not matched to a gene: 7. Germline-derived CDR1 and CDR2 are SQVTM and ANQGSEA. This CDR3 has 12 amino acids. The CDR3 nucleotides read TGCAGCGTTCGACAGGGAGATGGCGAGCAGTACTTC. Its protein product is CSVRQGDGEQYF.

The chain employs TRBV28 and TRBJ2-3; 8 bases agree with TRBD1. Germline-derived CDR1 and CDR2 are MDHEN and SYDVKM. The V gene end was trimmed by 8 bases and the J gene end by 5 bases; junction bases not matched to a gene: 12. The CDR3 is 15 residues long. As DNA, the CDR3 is TGTGCCAGCCGACCCACCATTACAGGGGGAGATACGCAGTATTTT. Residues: CASRPTITGGDTQYF.

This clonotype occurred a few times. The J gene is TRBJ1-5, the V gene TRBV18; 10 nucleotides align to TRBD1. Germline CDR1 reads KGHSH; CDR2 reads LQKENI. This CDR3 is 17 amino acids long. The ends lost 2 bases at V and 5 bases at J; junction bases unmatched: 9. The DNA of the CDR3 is TGTGCCAGCTCACCATCCCCCTGGACAGGGGGGGATCAGCCCCAGCATTTT. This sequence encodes CASSPSPWTGGDQPQHF.

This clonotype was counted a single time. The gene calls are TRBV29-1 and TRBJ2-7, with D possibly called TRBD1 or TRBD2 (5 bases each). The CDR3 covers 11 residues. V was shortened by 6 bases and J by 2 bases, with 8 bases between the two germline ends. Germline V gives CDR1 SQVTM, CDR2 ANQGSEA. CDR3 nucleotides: TGCAGCGTAGGGGACCCCTACGAGCAGTACTTC. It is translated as CSVGDPYEQYF.

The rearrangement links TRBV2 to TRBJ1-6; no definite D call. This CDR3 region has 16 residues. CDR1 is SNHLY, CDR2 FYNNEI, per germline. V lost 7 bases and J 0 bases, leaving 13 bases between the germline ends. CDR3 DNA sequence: TGTGCCAGCACCTTCGACAAGAGCTCCTATAATTCACCCCTCCACTTT. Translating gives CASTFDKSSYNSPLHF.

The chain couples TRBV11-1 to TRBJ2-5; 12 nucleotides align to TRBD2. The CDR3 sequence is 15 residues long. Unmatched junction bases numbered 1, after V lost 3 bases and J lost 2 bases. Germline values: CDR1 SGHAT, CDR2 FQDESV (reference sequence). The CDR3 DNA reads TGTGCCAGCAGCTTCGGACTAGCGGGGCAAGAGACCCAGTACTTC. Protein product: CASSFGLAGQETQYF.

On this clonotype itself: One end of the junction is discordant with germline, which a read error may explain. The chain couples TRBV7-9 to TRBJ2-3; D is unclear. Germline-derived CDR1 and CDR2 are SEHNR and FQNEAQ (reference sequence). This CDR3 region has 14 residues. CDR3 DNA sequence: TGTGCCAGCATCTTACTTGGCGAAACAGATACGCAGTATTTT. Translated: CASILLGETDTQYF. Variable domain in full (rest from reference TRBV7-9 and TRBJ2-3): DTGVSQNPRHKITKRGQNVTFRCDPISEHNRLYWYRQTLGQGPEFLTYFQNEAQLEKSRLLSDRFSAERPKGSFSTLEIQRTEQGDSAMYLCASILLGETDTQYFGPGTRLTVL.

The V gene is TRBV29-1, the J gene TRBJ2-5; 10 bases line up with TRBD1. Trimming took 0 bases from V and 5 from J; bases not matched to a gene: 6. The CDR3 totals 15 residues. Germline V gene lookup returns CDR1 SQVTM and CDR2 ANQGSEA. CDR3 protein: CSVEDLDRGQETQYF. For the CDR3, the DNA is TGCAGCGTTGAAGATCTCGACAGGGGGCAGGAGACCCAGTACTTC.

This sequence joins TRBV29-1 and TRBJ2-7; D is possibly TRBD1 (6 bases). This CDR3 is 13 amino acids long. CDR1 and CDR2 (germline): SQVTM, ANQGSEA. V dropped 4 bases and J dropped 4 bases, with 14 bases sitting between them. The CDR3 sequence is CSVADTQGYEQYF. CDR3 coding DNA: TGCAGCGTTGCAGACACCCAGGGGTACGAGCAGTACTTC.

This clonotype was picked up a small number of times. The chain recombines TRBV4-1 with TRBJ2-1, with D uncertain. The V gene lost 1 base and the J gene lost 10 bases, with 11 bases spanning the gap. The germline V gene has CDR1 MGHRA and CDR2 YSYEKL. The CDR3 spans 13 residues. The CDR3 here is CASSQAGSEEQFF. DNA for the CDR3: TGCGCCAGCAGCCAAGCCGGTTCGGAAGAGCAGTTCTTC.

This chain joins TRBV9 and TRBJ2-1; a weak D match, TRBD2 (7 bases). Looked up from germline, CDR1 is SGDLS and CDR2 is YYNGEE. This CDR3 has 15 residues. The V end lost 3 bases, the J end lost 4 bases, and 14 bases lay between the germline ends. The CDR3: CASSAAGAEYNEQFF. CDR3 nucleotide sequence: TGTGCCAGCAGCGCCGCGGGGGCCGAATACAATGAGCAGTTCTTC.

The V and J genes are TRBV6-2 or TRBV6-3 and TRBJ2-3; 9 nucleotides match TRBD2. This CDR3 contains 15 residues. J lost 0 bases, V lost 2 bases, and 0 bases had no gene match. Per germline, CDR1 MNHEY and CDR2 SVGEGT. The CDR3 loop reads CASSYTSGSTDTQYF. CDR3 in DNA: TGTGCCAGCAGTTACACTAGCGGGAGCACAGATACGCAGTATTTT.

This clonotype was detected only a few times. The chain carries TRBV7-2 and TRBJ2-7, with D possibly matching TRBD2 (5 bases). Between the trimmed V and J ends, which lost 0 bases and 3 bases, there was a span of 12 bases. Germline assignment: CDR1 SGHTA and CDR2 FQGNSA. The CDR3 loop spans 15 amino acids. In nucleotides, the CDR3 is TGTGCCAGCAGCTTAGCCCGGACTCTGAACTACGAGCAGTACTTC. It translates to CASSLARTLNYEQYF.